The rows below give T cell receptor beta chains drawn from one sample of a study of T cells in Graves' hyperthyroidism and ophthalmopathy. Each CDR3 protein gets one entry after TCRdb re-called the multiplex PCR reads with MiXCR. The profile shows about half a million distinct CDR3 sequences, roughly 20% of them singletons. The material sequenced was blood. All receptors come from a man between 18 and 29 years old with Graves' hyperthyroidism. CDR3s include the opening cysteine and the closing phenylalanine or tryptophan. Each record gives: V gene, D gene, clone size, J gene, CDR3 DNA, CDR3 protein. The D gene is left open where the match is weak. Not all rows give a size; the values are once, few, many and, for expanded clones, a class.

V: TRBV6-1
D: TRBD2
size: NA
J: TRBJ2-2
DNA: TGTGCCAGCGGCGTGGGACTAGCGGGGGATACCGGGGAGCTGTTTTTT
CDR3: CASGVGLAGDTGELFF

V: TRBV12-3/TRBV12-4
D: NA
size: many
J: TRBJ2-2
DNA: TGTGCCAGCAGTTTAGCTGGGGGCACCGGGGAGCTGTTTTTT
CDR3: CASSLAGGTGELFF

V: TRBV30
D: NA
size: NA
J: TRBJ2-1
DNA: TGTGCCTGGAGTGTATCTGCGGAGCAGTTCTTC
CDR3: CAWSVSAEQFF

V: TRBV18
D: NA
size: many
J: TRBJ1-1
DNA: TGTGCCAGCTCACCAAGCGACACACGGGAAGCTTTCTTT
CDR3: CASSPSDTREAFF

V: TRBV2
D: TRBD1
size: NA
J: TRBJ1-6
DNA: TGTGCCAGCAGAACGACAGGGATCAATTCACCCCTCCACTTT
CDR3: CASRTTGINSPLHF

V: TRBV15
D: TRBD1
size: many
J: TRBJ2-5
DNA: TGTGCCACCAGCAGGGTGGACAGGGGAACGGAAGAGACCCAGTACTTC
CDR3: CATSRVDRGTEETQYF

V: TRBV6-2/TRBV6-3
D: NA
size: NA
J: TRBJ2-2
DNA: TGTGCCAGCAGTTACCTTCGGGGGAATACCGGGGAGCTGTTTTTT
CDR3: CASSYLRGNTGELFF

V: TRBV5-1
D: NA
size: NA
J: TRBJ2-7
DNA: TGCGCCAGCAGCTGGGGACACCACCTTACCTACGAGCAGTACTTC
CDR3: CASSWGHHLTYEQYF

V: TRBV7-2
D: NA
size: NA
J: TRBJ2-5
DNA: TGCGCCAGCAGCAGGACGGGGCTAGCGAATCAAGAGACCCAGTACTTC
CDR3: CASSRTGLANQETQYF

V: TRBV12-3/TRBV12-4
D: NA
size: NA
J: TRBJ1-5
DNA: TGTGCCAGCAGTTTATGGTCAAAGGGGGTCGGTCAGCCCCAGCATTTT
CDR3: CASSLWSKGVGQPQHF

V: TRBV6-1
D: NA
size: many
J: TRBJ2-5
DNA: TGTGCCAGCAGTGAAGCGCTTCCGGAGACCCAGTACTTC
CDR3: CASSEALPETQYF

V: TRBV7-9
D: NA
size: NA
J: TRBJ2-2
DNA: TGTGCCAGCAGCGCCCACAGCGACACCGGGGAGCTGTTTTTT
CDR3: CASSAHSDTGELFF

V: TRBV20-1
D: TRBD2
size: many
J: TRBJ2-7
DNA: TGCAGTGCCCCCGGGACTAGCGTCTACGAGCAGTACTTC
CDR3: CSAPGTSVYEQYF

V: TRBV30
D: NA
size: many
J: TRBJ2-7
DNA: TGTGCCGGCGGGACAGAGGGGAATCGCGAGCAGTACTTC
CDR3: CAGGTEGNREQYF

V: TRBV25-1
D: TRBD1
size: few
J: TRBJ1-1
DNA: TGTGCCAGCAGTGACATCGACAGGGAAGCGAACACTGAAGCTTTCTTT
CDR3: CASSDIDREANTEAFF

V: TRBV11-2
D: TRBD1
size: many
J: TRBJ2-7
DNA: TGTGCCAGCACCCCGACAGGGGTTACGGAAAAGCAGTACTTC
CDR3: CASTPTGVTEKQYF

V: TRBV6-1
D: NA
size: NA
J: TRBJ1-2
DNA: TGTGTCAGCGGGGGGGGCGGCTATGGCTACACCTTC
CDR3: CVSGGGGYGYTF

V: TRBV29-1
D: NA
size: many
J: TRBJ2-2
DNA: TGCAGCGTTGAGAACACCGGGGAGCTGTTTTTT
CDR3: CSVENTGELFF

V: TRBV5-1
D: TRBD2
size: NA
J: TRBJ2-5
DNA: TGCGCCAGCAGCTTGCGACGACTAGCGGGACAAGAGACCCAGTACTTC
CDR3: CASSLRRLAGQETQYF

V: TRBV6-5
D: NA
size: NA
J: TRBJ1-6
DNA: TGTGCCAGCAGTTACTCACGACAGAATTTTTATAATTCACCCCTCCACTTT
CDR3: CASSYSRQNFYNSPLHF

V: TRBV6-5
D: NA
size: many
J: TRBJ1-1
DNA: TGTGCCAGCAGTTACGCACAGGGAAATGAAGCTTTCTTT
CDR3: CASSYAQGNEAFF

V: TRBV19
D: NA
size: NA
J: TRBJ2-7
DNA: TGTGCCAGTAGTAAGGCGTCGGGGGCCGCCTACGAGCAGTACTTC
CDR3: CASSKASGAAYEQYF

V: TRBV19
D: NA
size: few
J: TRBJ2-7
DNA: TGTGCCAGTACCCCTGGTGGGGGGTATTACTACGAGCAGTACTTC
CDR3: CASTPGGGYYYEQYF

V: TRBV12-3/TRBV12-4
D: NA
size: NA
J: TRBJ2-7
DNA: TGTGCCAGCAGGGCCAGTAGTGTGGCCTACGAGCAGTACTTC
CDR3: CASRASSVAYEQYF

V: TRBV6-1
D: NA
size: many
J: TRBJ2-2
DNA: TGTGCCAGCAGTGAAGCGAAGGGTTGGAAAGACACCGGGGAGCTGTTTTTT
CDR3: CASSEAKGWKDTGELFF

V: TRBV12-3/TRBV12-4
D: TRBD1
size: NA
J: TRBJ2-5
DNA: TGTGCCAGCAGTCAGGGGGTTGGAGACGAGACCCAGTACTTC
CDR3: CASSQGVGDETQYF

V: TRBV28
D: NA
size: many
J: TRBJ2-7
DNA: TGTGCCAGCAGTTTAACAGGCCTGTACGAGCAGTACTTC
CDR3: CASSLTGLYEQYF

V: TRBV2
D: NA
size: many
J: TRBJ1-2
DNA: TGTGCCAGCAGTGAATTACGACGGTTCTATGGCTACACCTTC
CDR3: CASSELRRFYGYTF

V: TRBV28
D: NA
size: NA
J: TRBJ1-4
DNA: TGTGCCAGCAGCCCTTTCGGGGGAGGGAATGAAAAACTGTTTTTT
CDR3: CASSPFGGGNEKLFF

V: TRBV7-7
D: NA
size: many
J: TRBJ1-5
DNA: TGTGCTAGCAGCTTAGCTGGTTGGGGGAATCAGCCCCAGCATTTT
CDR3: CASSLAGWGNQPQHF

V: TRBV4-1
D: TRBD1
size: few
J: TRBJ1-1
DNA: TGCGCCGGACATTCACAGGGGGGCTCTGAAGCTTTCTTT
CDR3: CAGHSQGGSEAFF

V: TRBV5-1
D: TRBD1
size: many
J: TRBJ1-1
DNA: TGCGCCAGCAGCTTATGGACAGGGGGCTTCACTGAAGCTTTCTTT
CDR3: CASSLWTGGFTEAFF

V: TRBV12-3/TRBV12-4
D: NA
size: NA
J: TRBJ2-7
DNA: TGTGCCAGCAGTACGCGGGCAGGGTCCTACGAGCAGTACTTC
CDR3: CASSTRAGSYEQYF

V: TRBV11-3
D: TRBD2
size: many
J: TRBJ2-5
DNA: TGTGCCAGCAGCGGAGCTAGCGGGGGAGTACAAGAGACCCAGTACTTC
CDR3: CASSGASGGVQETQYF

V: TRBV11-2
D: NA
size: few
J: TRBJ1-6
DNA: TGTGCCAGCAGCTGGGCCGCCGAAAGGACACCCCTCCACTTT
CDR3: CASSWAAERTPLHF

V: TRBV6-5
D: NA
size: many
J: TRBJ2-3
DNA: TGTGCCAGCAGTTACTCGGGGACAAGGGGCGCAGATACGCAGTATTTT
CDR3: CASSYSGTRGADTQYF

V: TRBV11-1
D: TRBD1
size: few
J: TRBJ1-2
DNA: TGCGCCAGCAGCCCCAGGACAGGACACTATGGCTACACCTTC
CDR3: CASSPRTGHYGYTF

V: TRBV5-5
D: TRBD1
size: NA
J: TRBJ1-1
DNA: TGTGCCAGCAGCTTGATGACAGGGGATATGAACACTGAAGCTTTCTTT
CDR3: CASSLMTGDMNTEAFF

V: TRBV10-3
D: NA
size: many
J: TRBJ1-1
DNA: TGTGCCATCAGGGGAGGGTCCACTGAAGCTTTCTTT
CDR3: CAIRGGSTEAFF

V: TRBV15
D: NA
size: many
J: TRBJ2-5
DNA: TGTGCCACCAGCAGAGTTCAGGGTTGGGAGACCCAGTACTTC
CDR3: CATSRVQGWETQYF

V: TRBV12-5
D: NA
size: NA
J: TRBJ1-2
DNA: TGTGCTAGGACATCTAACTATGGCTACACCTTC
CDR3: CARTSNYGYTF

V: TRBV28
D: NA
size: many
J: TRBJ1-5
DNA: TGTGCCAGCAGTCCATTTCCCCGTAATCAGCCCCAGCATTTT
CDR3: CASSPFPRNQPQHF